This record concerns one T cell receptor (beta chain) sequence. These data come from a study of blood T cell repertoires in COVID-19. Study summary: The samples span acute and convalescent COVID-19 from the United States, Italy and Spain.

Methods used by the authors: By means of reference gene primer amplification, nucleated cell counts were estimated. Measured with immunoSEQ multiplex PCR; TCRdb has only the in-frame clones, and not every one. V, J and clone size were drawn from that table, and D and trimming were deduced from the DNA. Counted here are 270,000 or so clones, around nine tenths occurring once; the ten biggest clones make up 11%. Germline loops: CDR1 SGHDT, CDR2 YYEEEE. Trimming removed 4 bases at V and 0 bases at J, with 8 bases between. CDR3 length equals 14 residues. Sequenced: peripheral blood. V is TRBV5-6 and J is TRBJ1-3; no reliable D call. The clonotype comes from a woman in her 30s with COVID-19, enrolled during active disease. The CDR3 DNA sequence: TGTGCCAGCAGCCGCGGGTTCTCTGGAAACACCATATATTTT. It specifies CASSRGFSGNTIYF.